This TCR beta chain comes out of a study of blood T cell repertoires in COVID-19. Study context: From the United States, Italy and Spain came samples of acute and convalescent COVID-19.

The data were produced by immunoSEQ multiplex PCR, yet TCRdb's version contains in-frame clones alone and is incomplete. The sample has roughly 270,000 clones; 85% are singletons. Individuals aged roughly 18 to 95 years were recruited from approximately 24 US areas. V was cut by 3 bases and J by 3 bases, with 8 bases left in between. The CDR3 extends over 13 amino acids. From germline, CDR1 is SGHTA and CDR2 FQGTGA. The sequence was collected from a woman aged 45-65 years who had recovered from COVID-19. Source material: PBMCs or T cells enriched from blood (not recorded which). The V and J genes are TRBV7-3 and TRBJ1-1, with D uncertain. The CDR3: CASSFDRDTEAFF. CDR3 nucleotide sequence: TGTGCCAGCAGCTTTGACCGGGACACTGAAGCTTTCTTT.